This T cell receptor beta chain was documented in a study of Graves' ophthalmopathy and Graves' hyperthyroidism. Notes on the study in general: The model reached around 64% sensitivity and 72.22% specificity for predicting ophthalmopathy progression.

V was pared by 6 bases and J by 6 bases, with 14 bases of the junction left unmatched. This CDR3 comprises 17 residues. Per germline, CDR1 SGHTA and CDR2 FQGTGA. Donors with ophthalmopathy: moderate-to-severe activity, CAS ≥3, NOSPECS ≥4, duration under 3 months. Amplification from RNA transcripts yielded the TCR beta CDR3 regions. Second-round multiplex PCR came after a first-round RT-PCR that employed HTBI primers. TCRdb itself ran the multiplex PCR reads through MiXCR, one entry per CDR3 protein. This table has 660,000 or so distinct CDR3 sequences, 35% to 50% appearing once. This clonotype was picked up a small number of times. Its antigen is as yet unknown.

V gene TRBV7-3 combines with J gene TRBJ2-2, with TRBD1 identical over 9 bases. The source is an adult man with Graves' ophthalmopathy. Source material: peripheral blood. The CDR3 region has the DNA TGTGCCAGCAGTCCCGGGACAGGGACACGTGGGGCCGGGGAGCTGTTTTTT. Its translation: CASSPGTGTRGAGELFF. Supplemented by reference TRBV7-3 and TRBJ2-2, the full variable domain reads GAGVSQTPSNKVTEKGKYVELRCDPISGHTALYWYRQSLGQGPEFLIYFQGTGAADDSGLPNDRFFAVRPEGSVSTLKIQRTERGDSAVYLCASSPGTGTRGAGELFFGEGSRLTVL.